These 18 T cell receptor beta chains were sequenced from one sample in a study of vaccination effects on CD4 cells after COVID-19. Within the ViraFEST assay, antigen-specific CD4+ T cells underwent expansion with viral peptide pools prior to sequencing. After around nine days in culture, the CD4+ T cells were isolated. None of the vaccinated had previously contracted SARS-CoV-2, and their nucleocapsid antibodies tested negative. These receptors are not linked to any known antigen. Clones were sequenced by immunoSEQ multiplex PCR, and TCRdb holds only the in-frame ones, with some missing. The top ten clones hold about a quarter of a sample with roughly 41,000 clones, 70% of them seen once. The starting material was CD4+ T cells from PBMCs cultured with HCoV-OC43 spike peptides, obtained before COVID-19 vaccination. Regarding subset: HCoV-OC43 spike overlapping peptide pool stimulation. The receptor source for this set is a human donor who received a COVID-19 vaccine.

This clone was picked up one time. This chain links TRBV7-2 with TRBJ2-3, with D maybe TRBD2 (6 bases). Germline CDR1 reads SGHTA; CDR2 reads FQGNSA. The CDR3 has 16 amino acids. Trimming took 4 bases from V and 4 from J, leaving 18 bases between them. CDR3 in amino acids: CASSSGLNSGADTQYF. In DNA, the CDR3 is TGTGCCAGCAGCTCTGGACTCAATAGCGGAGCAGATACGCAGTATTTT.

This rearrangement joins TRBV21-1 to TRBJ1-1. TRBV21-1 constitutes a pseudogene. The CDR3 loop spans 19 amino acids. The CDR3 nucleotides are TGTGCCAGCAGCAAAGCGCGCAGGGCGGCGAGGGGACCGAACACTGAAGCTTTCTTT. As protein: CASSKARRAARGPNTEAFF.

This sequence joins TRBV2 and TRBJ1-4; D is perhaps TRBD1 (6 bases). This CDR3 comprises 14 residues. Germline values: CDR1 SNHLY, CDR2 FYNNEI. Trimming shortened V by 5 bases and J by 3 bases, and 10 bases separated the two germline ends. For the CDR3, the DNA is TGTGCCAGCAGTAATACAGGGCCTAATGAAAAACTGTTTTTT. Protein: CASSNTGPNEKLFF.

This clone turned up a few times. V usage is TRBV6-5 and J usage is TRBJ1-1; the D gene is possibly TRBD1 (5 bases). Deletions cut 10 bases from V and 7 bases from J, with 10 bases between. From germline, CDR1 is MNHEY and CDR2 SVGAGI. This CDR3 spans 10 amino acids. CDR3 in DNA: TGTGCCACCTTAAGGGGTGAAGCTTTCTTT. As protein: CATLRGEAFF.

This clone was recorded once. The V gene is TRBV6-1, the J gene TRBJ1-5, with a tentative D call TRBD1 (5 bases). This CDR3 has 15 amino acids. From germline, CDR1 is MNHNS and CDR2 SASEGT. V lost 0 bases and J 6 bases, leaving 12 bases between the germline ends. CDR3: CASSEAVRGPQPQHF. DNA for the CDR3: TGTGCCAGCAGTGAAGCTGTTCGGGGACCTCAGCCCCAGCATTTT.

The genes are TRBV12-5 and TRBJ2-3; no firm D call. CDR3 length equals 15 residues. CDR1 LGHNT and CDR2 FRNRAP come from the germline V gene. The V end lost 0 bases, the J end lost 2 bases, and 9 bases lay between the germline ends. As DNA, the CDR3 is TGTGCTAGTGGTTTGGTCGTGGGCTCCACAGATACGCAGTATTTT. It specifies CASGLVVGSTDTQYF.

This clone was picked up a small number of times. V and J are TRBV11-2 and TRBJ2-1; D perhaps matches TRBD2 (6 bases). The CDR3 is 12 amino acids. Germline CDR1 and CDR2: SGHAT and FQNNGV. Trimming left V 5 bases short and J 8 bases short, with 10 bases between. CDR3 protein: CASSPGVDEQFF. CDR3 DNA sequence: TGTGCCAGCAGCCCGGGGGTCGATGAGCAGTTCTTC.

This clone was counted between two and nine times. The chain carries TRBV7-9 and TRBJ2-3, with D perhaps TRBD1 (5 bases). The CDR3 length is 16 residues. Deletions cut 4 bases from V and 4 bases from J, with 18 bases between. Germline CDR1 and CDR2: SEHNR and FQNEAQ (reference sequence). The CDR3 sequence: CASSSVWGDQADTQYF. CDR3 DNA sequence: TGTGCCAGCAGCTCCGTTTGGGGCGATCAGGCAGATACGCAGTATTTT.

This clone was observed a single time. The chain couples TRBV21-1 to TRBJ2-7. TRBV21-1 is shown as a pseudogene. The CDR3 runs to 12 residues. The CDR3 sequence is CASSKVPKAQYF. The CDR3 region has the DNA TGTGCCAGCAGCAAAGTCCCCAAGGCGCAGTACTTC.

The chain joins TRBV27 to TRBJ2-2, with 9 bases lining up with TRBD1. This CDR3 is 15 amino acids long. Germline assignment: CDR1 MNHEY and CDR2 SMNVEV (reference sequence). Trimming removed 4 bases from V and 5 bases from J; junction bases left unmatched: 5. CDR3 protein: CASSSDRGKTGELFF. The CDR3 DNA sequence: TGTGCCAGCAGTTCTGACAGGGGGAAGACCGGGGAGCTGTTTTTT.

In this sample, this clone turned up a few times. The CDR3 DNA reads TGTGCCAGCAGCTATCTGACAACTAGCACAGATACGCAGTATTTT. Its protein product is CASSYLTTSTDTQYF. The V and J genes are TRBV3-1 (or the pseudogene TRBV3-2) and TRBJ2-3; D is unresolved. V lost 5 bases, J lost 0 bases, and 12 bases lay in between. The length of the CDR3 is 15 residues. Looked up from germline, CDR1 is LGHDT and CDR2 is YNNKEL (reference sequence).

The rearrangement joins TRBV19 to TRBJ2-3, with D possibly matching TRBD2 (6 bases). Germline V CDR1 and CDR2: LNHDA, SQIVND (reference sequence). V dropped 4 bases and J dropped 2 bases, with 10 bases sitting between them. CDR3 length: 14 amino acids. Here the CDR3 DNA reads TGTGCCAGTAGTAACCGGGGGTACACAGATACGCAGTATTTT. This codes for CASSNRGYTDTQYF.

The chain is built from TRBV5-4 and TRBJ2-7, with D hard to call. CDR1 is SGHNT, CDR2 YYREEE, per germline (reference sequence). The V end was cut by 0 bases, the J end by 3 bases, with 10 bases between. The CDR3 has 14 amino acids. The CDR3 region has the DNA TGTGCCAGCAGCTTGGCGCCCAACAACTACGAGCAGTACTTC. It translates to CASSLAPNNYEQYF.

This clone has just a few counts. V is TRBV27 and J is TRBJ2-4; no reliable D call. The CDR3 totals 17 residues. V lost 5 bases and J lost 0, with 17 bases in between. The germline V gene encodes CDR1 MNHEY and CDR2 SMNVEV (reference sequence). The CDR3 DNA follows: TGTGCCAGCAGTCCCCTCGACACAATCTTAGCCAAAAACATTCAGTACTTC. This translates into CASSPLDTILAKNIQYF.

The gene calls are TRBV7-8 and TRBJ1-1; 8 positions agree with TRBD1. Germline CDR1 SGHVS, CDR2 FQNEAQ. V shed 6 bases and J 5 bases; nucleotides not matched to a gene: 8. The CDR3 contains 14 residues. The CDR3 spells CASRLQGGKTEAFF. In DNA form, the CDR3 reads TGTGCCAGCAGGTTACAGGGGGGAAAGACTGAAGCTTTCTTT.

The chain links TRBV11-2 to TRBJ2-3; TRBD1 agrees at 7 bases. This CDR3 spans 14 amino acids. V dropped 6 bases and J dropped 6; count of bases not matched to a gene: 9. CDR1 SGHAT and CDR2 FQNNGV come from the germline V gene. Here the CDR3 DNA reads TGTGCCAGCAGTTTACAGGGGATACCGGATACGCAGTATTTT. Protein product: CASSLQGIPDTQYF. The variable domain in full, completed from reference TRBV11-2 and TRBJ2-3, reads EAGVAQSPRYKIIEKRQSVAFWCNPISGHATLYWYQQILGQGPKLLIQFQNNGVVDDSQLPKDRFSAERLKGVDSTLKIQPAKLEDSAVYLCASSLQGIPDTQYFGPGTRLTVL.

This clone was detected once. The rearrangement links TRBV29-1 to TRBJ2-7; 10 bases fit TRBD1. The V gene's germline CDR1 is SQVTM and CDR2 ANQGSEA. The CDR3 is 13 amino acids. Unmatched junction bases numbered 7, after V lost 4 bases and J lost 7 bases. The CDR3 protein is CSVGDRGLGEQYF. DNA of the CDR3: TGCAGCGTTGGCGACAGGGGGCTAGGGGAGCAGTACTTC.

The V call is TRBV6-5, the J call TRBJ2-1, with 11 bases identical to TRBD2. CDR1 MNHEY and CDR2 SVGAGI come from the germline V gene. The ends lost 4 bases at V and 8 bases at J; junction bases unmatched: 7. There are 15 residues in the CDR3. This CDR3 reads CASSSIAGGPDEQFF. The CDR3 region has the DNA TGTGCCAGCAGTTCCATAGCGGGGGGGCCCGATGAGCAGTTCTTC.